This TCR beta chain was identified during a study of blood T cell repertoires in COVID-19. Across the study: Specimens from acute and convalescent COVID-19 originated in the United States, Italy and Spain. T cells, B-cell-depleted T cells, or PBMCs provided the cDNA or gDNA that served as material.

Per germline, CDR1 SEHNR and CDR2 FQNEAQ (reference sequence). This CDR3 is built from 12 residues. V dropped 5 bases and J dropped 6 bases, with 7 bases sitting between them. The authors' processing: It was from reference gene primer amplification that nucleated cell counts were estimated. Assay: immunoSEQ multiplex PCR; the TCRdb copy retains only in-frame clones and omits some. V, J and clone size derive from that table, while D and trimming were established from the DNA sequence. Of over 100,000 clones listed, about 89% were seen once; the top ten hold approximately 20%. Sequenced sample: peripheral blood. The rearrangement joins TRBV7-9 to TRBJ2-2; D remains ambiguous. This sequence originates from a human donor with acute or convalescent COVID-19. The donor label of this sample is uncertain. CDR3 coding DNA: TGTGCCAGCAGCGAGGCGGCCGGGGAGCTGTTTTTT. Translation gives CASSEAAGELFF.